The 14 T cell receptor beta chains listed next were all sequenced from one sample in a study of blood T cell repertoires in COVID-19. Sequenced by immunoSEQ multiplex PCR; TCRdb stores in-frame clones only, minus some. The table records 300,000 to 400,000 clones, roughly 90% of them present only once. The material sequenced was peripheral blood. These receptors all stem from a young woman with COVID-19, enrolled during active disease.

The CDR3 nucleotides are TGTGCCAGCAGCTCGGGACAGGGCGCCTACGAGCAGTACTTC. Its translation is CASSSGQGAYEQYF. The chain couples TRBV5-8 to TRBJ2-7; 9 nucleotides align to TRBD1. This CDR3 is 14 amino acids long. Trimming took 3 bases from V and 2 from J; bases not matched to a gene: 3. The germline V gene encodes CDR1 SGHTS and CDR2 YDEGEE.

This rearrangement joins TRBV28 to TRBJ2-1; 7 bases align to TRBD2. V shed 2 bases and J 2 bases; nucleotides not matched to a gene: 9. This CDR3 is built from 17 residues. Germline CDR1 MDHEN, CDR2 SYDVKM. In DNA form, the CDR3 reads TGTGCCAGCAGTTTAGCGAAACTGGCGGGGGCCTACAATGAGCAGTTCTTC. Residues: CASSLAKLAGAYNEQFF.

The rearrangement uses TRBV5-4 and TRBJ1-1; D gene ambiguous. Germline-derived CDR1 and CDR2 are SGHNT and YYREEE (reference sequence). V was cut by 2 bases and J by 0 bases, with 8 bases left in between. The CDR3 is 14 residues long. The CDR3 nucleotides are TGTGCCAGCAGCTTCCCAGGATTGAACACTGAAGCTTTCTTT. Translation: CASSFPGLNTEAFF.

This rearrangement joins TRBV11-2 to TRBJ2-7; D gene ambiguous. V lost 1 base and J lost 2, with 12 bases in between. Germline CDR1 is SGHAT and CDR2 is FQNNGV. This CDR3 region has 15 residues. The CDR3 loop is CASSLGSVPTYEQYF. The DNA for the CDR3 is TGTGCCAGCAGCTTAGGTTCAGTCCCGACCTACGAGCAGTACTTC. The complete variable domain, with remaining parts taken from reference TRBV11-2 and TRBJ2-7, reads EAGVAQSPRYKIIEKRQSVAFWCNPISGHATLYWYQQILGQGPKLLIQFQNNGVVDDSQLPKDRFSAERLKGVDSTLKIQPAKLEDSAVYLCASSLGSVPTYEQYFGPGTRLTVT.

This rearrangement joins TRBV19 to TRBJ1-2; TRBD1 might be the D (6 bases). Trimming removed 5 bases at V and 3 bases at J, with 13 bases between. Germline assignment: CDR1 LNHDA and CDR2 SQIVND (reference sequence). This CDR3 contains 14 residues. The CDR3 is CASSLGQKDYGYTF. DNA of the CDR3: TGTGCCAGTAGTCTTGGACAGAAGGACTATGGCTACACCTTC.

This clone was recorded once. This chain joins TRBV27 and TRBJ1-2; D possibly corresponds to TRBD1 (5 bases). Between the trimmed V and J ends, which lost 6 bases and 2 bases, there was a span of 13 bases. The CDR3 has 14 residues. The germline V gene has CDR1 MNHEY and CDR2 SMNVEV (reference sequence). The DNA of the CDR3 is TGTGCCAGCAGCCCCGGTCGGGGGAACTATGGCTACACCTTC. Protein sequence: CASSPGRGNYGYTF.

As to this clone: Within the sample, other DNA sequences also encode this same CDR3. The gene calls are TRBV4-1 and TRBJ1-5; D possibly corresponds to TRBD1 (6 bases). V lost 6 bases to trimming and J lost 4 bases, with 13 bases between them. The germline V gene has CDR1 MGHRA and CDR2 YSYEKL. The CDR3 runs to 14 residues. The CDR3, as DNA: TGCGCCAGCAGTGACACAGGGCGAAATCAGCCCCAGCATTTT. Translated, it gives CASSDTGRNQPQHF.

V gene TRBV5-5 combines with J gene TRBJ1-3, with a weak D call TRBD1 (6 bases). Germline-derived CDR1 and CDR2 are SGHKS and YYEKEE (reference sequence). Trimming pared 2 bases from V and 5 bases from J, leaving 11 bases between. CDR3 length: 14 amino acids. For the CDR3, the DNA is TGTGCCAGCAGCTTACAGGGAGAAAGAAACACCATATATTTT. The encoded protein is CASSLQGERNTIYF.

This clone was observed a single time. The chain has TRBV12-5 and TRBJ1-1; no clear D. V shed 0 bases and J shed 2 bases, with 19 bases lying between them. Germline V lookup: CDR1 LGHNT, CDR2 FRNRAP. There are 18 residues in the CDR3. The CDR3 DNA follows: TGTGCTAGTGGTTTGGTACGGTTCGGCGGTGAATATAACACTGAAGCTTTCTTT. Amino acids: CASGLVRFGGEYNTEAFF. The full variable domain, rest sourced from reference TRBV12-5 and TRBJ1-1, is DARVTQTPRHKVTEMGQEVTMRCQPILGHNTVFWYRQTMMQGLELLAYFRNRAPLDDSGMPKDRFSAEMPDATLATLKIQPSEPRDSAVYFCASGLVRFGGEYNTEAFFGQGTRLTVV.

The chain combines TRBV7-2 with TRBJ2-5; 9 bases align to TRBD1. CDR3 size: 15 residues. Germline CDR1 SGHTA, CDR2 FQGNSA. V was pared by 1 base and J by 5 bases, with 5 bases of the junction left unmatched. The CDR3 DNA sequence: TGTGCCAGCAGCTTAGTTCTCGGACAGGGGGAGACCCAGTACTTC. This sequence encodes CASSLVLGQGETQYF.

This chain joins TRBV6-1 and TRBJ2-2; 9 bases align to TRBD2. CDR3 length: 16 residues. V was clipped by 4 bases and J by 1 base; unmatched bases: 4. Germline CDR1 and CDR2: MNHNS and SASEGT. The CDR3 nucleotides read TGTGCCAGCAGTGCTAAGACTAGCGGGAACACCGGGGAGCTGTTTTTT. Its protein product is CASSAKTSGNTGELFF.

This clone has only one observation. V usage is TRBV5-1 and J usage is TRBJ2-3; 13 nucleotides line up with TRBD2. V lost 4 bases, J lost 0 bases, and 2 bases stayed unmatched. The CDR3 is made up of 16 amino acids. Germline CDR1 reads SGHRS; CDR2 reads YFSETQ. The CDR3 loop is CASSEGLAGSTDTQYF. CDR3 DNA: TGCGCCAGCAGCGAGGGACTAGCGGGGAGCACAGATACGCAGTATTTT.

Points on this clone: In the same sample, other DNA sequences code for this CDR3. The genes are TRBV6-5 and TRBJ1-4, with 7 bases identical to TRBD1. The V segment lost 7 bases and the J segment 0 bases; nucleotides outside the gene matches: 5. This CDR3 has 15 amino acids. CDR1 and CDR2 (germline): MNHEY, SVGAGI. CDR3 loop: CASIRTGATNEKLFF. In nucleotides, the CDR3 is TGTGCCAGCATTCGAACAGGGGCAACTAATGAAAAACTGTTTTTT.

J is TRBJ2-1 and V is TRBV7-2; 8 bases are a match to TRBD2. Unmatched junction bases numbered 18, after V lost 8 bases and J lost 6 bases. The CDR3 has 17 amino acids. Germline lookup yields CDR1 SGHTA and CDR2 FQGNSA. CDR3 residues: CASGERIGQRESNEQFF. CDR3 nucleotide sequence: TGTGCCAGCGGAGAGAGAATAGGTCAGCGGGAGAGCAATGAGCAGTTCTTC.